These T cell receptor beta chains were read from a single sample in a study of blood T cell repertoires in COVID-19. Sequencing was performed with immunoSEQ multiplex PCR; in TCRdb, only in-frame clones are kept and a portion is missing. Among over 100,000 clones listed, 70% to 90% were seen once. Sequenced material: peripheral blood. These receptors originate from a man aged 35-49 years with acute or convalescent COVID-19. Both conserved end residues are trimmed from each CDR3.

TRBV5-8	13	TRBJ2-5	ASSLGQGGMETQY
TRBV10-2	11	TRBJ1-4	ASSRQTGEKLF
TRBV6-1	10	TRBJ2-3	ASSEMGLVLL
TRBV7-9	8	TRBJ1-1	ASRAPEAF
TRBV6-4	11	TRBJ1-1	ASHRGAWTEAF
TRBV7-9	6	TRBJ2-1	ASPEQF
TRBV6-2/TRBV6-3	12	TRBJ2-5	ASSYGGVQETQY
TRBV7-2	14	TRBJ2-2	ASSFTSGGRSGELF
TRBV4-2	12	TRBJ1-2	ASSQEATEYGYT
TRBV12-3/TRBV12-4	10	TRBJ2-3	ASRDYTDTQY
TRBV10-3	13	TRBJ2-7	AISGTSGATYEQY
TRBV7-2	10	TRBJ1-3	ASSTQGNTIY
TRBV4-1	12	TRBJ1-2	ASNPGQGDYGYT
TRBV28	9	TRBJ2-5	ASSSPETQY
TRBV28	13	TRBJ1-5	ASSFQGPGYQPQH
TRBV2	11	TRBJ2-7	ASSRGRINEQY
TRBV19	10	TRBJ1-2	ASSPSGYGYT
TRBV20-1	9	TRBJ1-2	SAGGVYGYT
TRBV6-1	14	TRBJ2-7	ASSEEGLAGEYEQY
TRBV15	14	TRBJ2-1	ATRWGLGSRYNEQF
TRBV7-3	13	TRBJ2-7	ASSSYSGGSYEQY
TRBV6-5	12	TRBJ2-3	ASTQTGTTDTQY
TRBV3-1/TRBV3-2	17	TRBJ2-3	ASSQVTPRRHGSTDTQY
TRBV5-4	12	TRBJ2-5	ASSLDSGGETQY
TRBV11-2	12	TRBJ1-2	ASSLDGWRGYYT
TRBV19	13	TRBJ1-5	AITSTGTVNQPQH
TRBV19	14	TRBJ2-1	ASSLAVLPSYNEQF
TRBV6-5	9	TRBJ2-3	ASTRGDTQY
TRBV2	12	TRBJ2-5	ASSLGGPGETQY
TRBV6-5	13	TRBJ2-3	ASRNSGASTDTQY
TRBV3-1/TRBV3-2	11	TRBJ2-2	ASSQGGSGELF
TRBV4-1	11	TRBJ2-7	ASSQAGSYEQY
TRBV24-1	10	TRBJ2-1	ATITTYNEQF
TRBV6-5	12	TRBJ1-5	ASSYSGTAQPQH
TRBV7-6	11	TRBJ1-6	ASSPGQGLPLH
TRBV19	10	TRBJ1-2	ASTRFNYGYT
TRBV4-2	13	TRBJ2-5	ASSPSGTLQETQY
TRBV7-9	13	TRBJ2-3	ASTPPRRDTDTQY
TRBV6-5	13	TRBJ2-2	ASSYRTGRTGELF
TRBV9	16	TRBJ2-3	ASSVEWGAGAHTDTQY
TRBV7-9	12	TRBJ2-1	ASSLTGIRSEQF
TRBV27	12	TRBJ1-2	ASSLTGAGYGYT
TRBV18	11	TRBJ1-1	ASSGGQNNEAF
TRBV28	9	TRBJ1-6	ASSENSPLH
TRBV28	17	TRBJ2-1	ASSPGFIRQRRSGNEQF
TRBV6-5	9	TRBJ1-1	ASSYRTEAF
TRBV10-2	13	TRBJ1-5	ASWDSAHSNQPQH
TRBV29-1	12	TRBJ1-3	SVSGSRSGNTIY
TRBV24-1	13	TRBJ2-1	ATSGRTTQYNEQF
TRBV5-5	13	TRBJ2-7	ASSLGPRQNYEQY
TRBV18	10	TRBJ1-1	ASSTLVGEAF
TRBV21-1	11	TRBJ2-7	ASGDLSSYEQY
TRBV28	14	TRBJ2-3	ASSLLGPASGDTQY